The entry below describes one TCR beta chain. Its antigen remains unidentified. This specimen belongs to a study of Ad26.COV2.S vaccination and SARS-CoV-2 variants. In the study overall: Each vaccinee took Ad26.COV2.S intramuscularly, once or twice 56 days apart. Study results and caveats: Spike-specific TCR breadth was greater after Ad26.COV2.S than placebo. Overall T cell responses may have been underestimated by the analyses of TCR breadth and depth.

Clones were read by immunoSEQ multiplex PCR, and TCRdb kept only the in-frame ones, dropping some. The profile shows 350,000 to 500,000 clones, about 92% of them singletons. Documented treatment: around 19 received Ad26.COV2.S at low or high dose, single or two shots; about 5 received placebo; per-sample allocation not given. Material that was analyzed had been drawn on day 63 after the first vaccine or placebo injection. This TCR was recovered from a person between 18 and 60 years old who received the Ad26.COV2.S COVID-19 vaccine or a placebo. Specimen: peripheral blood, collected in a trial of Ad26.COV2.S vaccine versus placebo.

The CDR3 region is CASSLEGRGDTQYF. CDR3 coding DNA: TGTGCCAGCAGCCTCGAAGGGAGGGGGGATACGCAGTATTTT. V usage is TRBV6-2 or TRBV6-3 and J usage is TRBJ2-3; TRBD2 might be the D (7 bases). V lost 6 bases and J 6 bases, leaving 16 bases between the germline ends. CDR1 is MNHEY, CDR2 SVGEGT, per germline. The CDR3 contains 14 residues.